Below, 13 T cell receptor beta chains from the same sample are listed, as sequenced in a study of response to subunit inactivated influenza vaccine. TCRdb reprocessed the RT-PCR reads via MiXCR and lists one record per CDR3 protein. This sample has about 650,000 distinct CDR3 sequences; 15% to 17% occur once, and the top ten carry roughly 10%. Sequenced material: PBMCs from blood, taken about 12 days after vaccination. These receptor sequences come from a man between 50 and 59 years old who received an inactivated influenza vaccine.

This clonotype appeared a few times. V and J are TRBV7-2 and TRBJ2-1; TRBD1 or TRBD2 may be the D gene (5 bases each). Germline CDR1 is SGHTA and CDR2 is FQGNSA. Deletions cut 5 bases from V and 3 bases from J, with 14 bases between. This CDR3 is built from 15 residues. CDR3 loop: CASSPGWGNYNEQFF. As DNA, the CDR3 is TGTGCCAGCAGCCCGGGGTGGGGGAACTACAATGAGCAGTTCTTC.

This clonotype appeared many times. The CDR3 DNA is TGTGCCAGCAGCTCGGGACTAGCGAAAGAGACCCAGTACTTC. Translating it yields CASSSGLAKETQYF. The chain has TRBV7-6 and TRBJ2-5; 10 nucleotides agree with TRBD2. The germline V gene has CDR1 SGHVS and CDR2 FNYEAQ. The CDR3 is 14 residues long. J gave up 3 bases and V 4 bases, and 2 bases lay outside the gene matches.

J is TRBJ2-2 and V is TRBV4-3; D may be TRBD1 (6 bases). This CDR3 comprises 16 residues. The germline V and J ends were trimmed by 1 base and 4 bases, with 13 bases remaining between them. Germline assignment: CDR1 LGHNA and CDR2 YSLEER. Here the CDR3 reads CASSQVVSRGTGELFF. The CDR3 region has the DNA TGCGCCAGCAGCCAAGTGGTTTCCAGGGGCACCGGGGAGCTGTTTTTT.

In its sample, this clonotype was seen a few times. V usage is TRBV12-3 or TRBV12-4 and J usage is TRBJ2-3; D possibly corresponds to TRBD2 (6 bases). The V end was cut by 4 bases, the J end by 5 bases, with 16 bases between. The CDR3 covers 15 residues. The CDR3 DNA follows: TGTGCCAGCAGTTCCCCTAGCGCGGCGGGAGATACGCAGTATTTT. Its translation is CASSSPSAAGDTQYF.

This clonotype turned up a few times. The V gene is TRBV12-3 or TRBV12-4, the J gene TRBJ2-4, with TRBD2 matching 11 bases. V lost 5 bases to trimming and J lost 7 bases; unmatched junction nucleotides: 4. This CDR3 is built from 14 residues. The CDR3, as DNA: TGTGCCAGCAGTCCGACTAGCGGGGCGAACATTCAGTACTTC. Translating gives CASSPTSGANIQYF.

For the CDR3, the DNA is TGCGCCAGCAGCGGGGGGACCGGCACAGATACGCAGTATTTT. Protein product: CASSGGTGTDTQYF. V is TRBV5-1 and J is TRBJ2-3; tentatively, D is TRBD2 (6 bases). The CDR3 spans 14 residues. Germline V gives CDR1 SGHRS, CDR2 YFSETQ. Trimming cost V 4 bases and J 1 base, with 10 bases left between them.

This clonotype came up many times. For the CDR3, the DNA is TGCGCCAGCAGCTTGGCGGCTACAGGACGGGGCTACACCTTC. Translating it yields CASSLAATGRGYTF. This rearrangement joins TRBV5-1 to TRBJ1-2, with D perhaps TRBD1 (5 bases). The CDR3 has 14 amino acids. V was pared by 0 bases and J by 8 bases, with 14 bases between. Germline CDR1 SGHRS, CDR2 YFSETQ. The entire variable domain, with the rest obtained from reference TRBV5-1 and TRBJ1-2, is as follows: KAGVTQTPRYLIKTRGQQVTLSCSPISGHRSVSWYQQTPGQGLQFLFEYFSETQRNKGNFPGRFSGRQFSNSRSEMNVSTLELGDSALYLCASSLAATGRGYTFGSGTRLTVV.

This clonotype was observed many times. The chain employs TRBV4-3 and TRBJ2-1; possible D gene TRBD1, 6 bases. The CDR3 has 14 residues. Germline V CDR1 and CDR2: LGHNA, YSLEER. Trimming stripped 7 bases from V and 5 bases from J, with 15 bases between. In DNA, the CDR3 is TGCGCCAGCACCCAGGGGCCTCCTCACAATGAGCAGTTCTTC. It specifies CASTQGPPHNEQFF.

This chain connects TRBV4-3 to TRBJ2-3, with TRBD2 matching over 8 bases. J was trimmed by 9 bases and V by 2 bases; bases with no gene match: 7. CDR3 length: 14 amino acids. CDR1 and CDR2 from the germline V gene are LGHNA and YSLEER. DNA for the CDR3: TGCGCCAGCAGCCAACGGGGGGGGAGCGAGACGCAGTATTTT. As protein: CASSQRGGSETQYF.

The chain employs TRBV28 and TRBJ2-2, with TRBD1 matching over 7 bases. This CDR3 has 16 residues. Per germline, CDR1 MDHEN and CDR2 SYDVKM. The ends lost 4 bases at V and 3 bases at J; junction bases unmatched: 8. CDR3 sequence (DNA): TGTGCCAGCAGTTCCTCCCGGGACAGCTACACCGGGGAGCTGTTTTTT. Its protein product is CASSSSRDSYTGELFF.

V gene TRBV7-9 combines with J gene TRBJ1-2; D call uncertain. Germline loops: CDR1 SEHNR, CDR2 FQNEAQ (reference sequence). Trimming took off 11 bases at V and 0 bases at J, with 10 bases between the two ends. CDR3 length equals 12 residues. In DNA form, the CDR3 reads TGTGCCTCCTCTGGAGCTAACTATGGCTACACCTTC. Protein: CASSGANYGYTF.

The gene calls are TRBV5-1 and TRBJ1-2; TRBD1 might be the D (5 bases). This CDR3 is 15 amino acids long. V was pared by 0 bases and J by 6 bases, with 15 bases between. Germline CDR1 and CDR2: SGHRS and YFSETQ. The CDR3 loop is CASSLAGRGSHGYTF. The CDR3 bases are TGCGCCAGCAGCTTGGCGGGACGGGGGTCCCATGGCTACACCTTC.

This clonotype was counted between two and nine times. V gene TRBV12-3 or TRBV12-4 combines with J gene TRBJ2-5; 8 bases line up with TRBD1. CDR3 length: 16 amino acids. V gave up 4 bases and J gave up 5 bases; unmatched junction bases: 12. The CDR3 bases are TGTGCCAGCAGTTCCCGGGACAGGTTTTACCTTGAGACCCAGTACTTC. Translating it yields CASSSRDRFYLETQYF.